This T cell receptor beta chain was retrieved from a study of blood T cell repertoires in COVID-19. Study overall: Spain, Italy and the United States supplied samples that represented acute and convalescent COVID-19.

Germline CDR1 reads ENHRY; CDR2 reads SYGVKD. CDR3 length: 17 residues. With V trimmed by 5 bases and J by 0 bases, 12 bases remained unmatched. Sequencing used immunoSEQ multiplex PCR; TCRdb keeps in-frame clones, though not all of them. The sample records about 24,000 clones, about 82% being singletons. The receptor's source is a human donor with active COVID-19. The donor label of this sample is uncertain. The sample consisted of peripheral blood. The rearrangement joins TRBV10-3 to TRBJ2-7, with TRBD2 matching 8 bases. In nucleotides, the CDR3 is TGTGCCATCAGTACCCGGGCCGAGACTAGCGTCTCCTACGAGCAGTACTTC. Translation gives CAISTRAETSVSYEQYF.